The text below deals with one TCR beta chain. The sample belongs to a study of response to subunit inactivated influenza vaccine. TCRdb fed the RT-PCR reads into MiXCR, producing one record per CDR3 protein. The sample records about half a million distinct CDR3 sequences, about 25% being singletons. Germline CDR1 reads DFQATT; CDR2 reads SNEGSKA (reference sequence). V was clipped by 5 bases and J by 2 bases, with 17 bases between them. The CDR3 length is 15 residues. The receptor was derived from a man aged 50 to 59 who received an inactivated influenza vaccine. The chain recombines TRBV20-1 with TRBJ2-3; TRBD2 is a possible D gene (6 bases). Sequences were derived from CD4+ T cells sorted from PBMCs, sampled 5 days after vaccination. The DNA of the CDR3 is TGCAGTGCTGCGCATGGCGGGGCGACCACAGATACGCAGTATTTT. Amino acids: CSAAHGGATTDTQYF.